Shown below are 10 T cell receptor beta chains from a single sample sequenced in a study of T cells in Graves' hyperthyroidism and ophthalmopathy. Authors of the study amplified TCR beta CDR3 regions from RNA transcripts. The TCR CDR3 was amplified in a first-round RT-PCR using the HTBI primer set. TCRdb re-analysed the multiplex PCR reads in MiXCR, keeping a single row per CDR3 protein. The data show a few hundred thousand distinct CDR3 sequences, over 15% seen once. Sample: blood. The receptors come from a woman aged 40 to 55 with Graves' ophthalmopathy.

This clonotype has a count of ten or more. The chain recombines TRBV12-3 or TRBV12-4 with TRBJ2-6; weak D call: TRBD2 (5 bases). This CDR3 spans 15 amino acids. V lost 6 bases and J lost 0, with 9 bases in between. The CDR3 nucleotides read TGTGCCAGCAGCCGAGGGAGCTCTGGGGCCAACGTCCTGACTTTC. Its translation: CASSRGSSGANVLTF.

In this sample, this clonotype turned up many times. The chain joins TRBV6-1 to TRBJ2-1; 10 nucleotides agree with TRBD1. The germline gives CDR1 MNHNS, CDR2 SASEGT. The V and J ends lost 6 bases and 5 bases, in that order; junction bases with no gene match: 4. The CDR3 loop spans 14 amino acids. CDR3 loop: CASRGQGRNNEQFF. The CDR3 DNA follows: TGTGCCAGCAGGGGACAGGGGAGGAACAATGAGCAGTTCTTC.

This clonotype occurred many times. The chain carries TRBV24-1 and TRBJ1-2; D unresolved. The germline CDR1 and CDR2 sequences are KGHDR and SFDVKD. The CDR3 is 15 residues long. V was cut by 4 bases and J by 5 bases, with 16 bases left in between. The DNA for the CDR3 is TGTGCCACCAGTGACCCGTCCTACACATCTTATGGCTACACCTTC. As protein: CATSDPSYTSYGYTF.

This clonotype has ten or more counts. The chain employs TRBV10-2 and TRBJ2-1; 10 nucleotides line up with TRBD2. With V trimmed by 7 bases and J by 5 bases, 11 bases remained unmatched. This CDR3 spans 16 amino acids. Germline CDR1 reads WSHSY; CDR2 reads SAAADI. CDR3 sequence (DNA): TGCGCCAGCACAGTCTCGGCTAGCGGGAGTGACAATGAGCAGTTCTTC. It translates to CASTVSASGSDNEQFF.

This clonotype has at least ten counts. This rearrangement joins TRBV7-2 to TRBJ1-2; no clear D gene. With 5 bases removed from V and 4 bases from J, the gap between germline ends came to 11 bases. CDR1 is SGHTA, CDR2 FQGNSA, per germline. CDR3 size: 13 residues. The CDR3 loop is CASSPGRAYGYTF. The CDR3 bases are TGTGCCAGCAGCCCCGGGAGGGCCTATGGCTACACCTTC.

This clonotype occurred many times. The V gene is TRBV6-1, the J gene TRBJ2-2; D gene uncertain. CDR1 MNHNS and CDR2 SASEGT come from the germline V gene. Trimming shortened V by 4 bases and J by 5 bases, and 8 bases separated the two germline ends. This CDR3 region has 13 residues. The CDR3: CASSVRPTGELFF. The DNA for the CDR3 is TGTGCCAGCAGTGTTCGTCCGACCGGGGAGCTGTTTTTT.

This clonotype was seen repeatedly, ten times or more. The V and J genes are TRBV6-5 and TRBJ1-5; possibly TRBD1 for D (6 bases). V lost 10 bases, J lost 7 bases, and 20 bases lay in between. The CDR3 extends over 14 amino acids. Looked up from germline, CDR1 is MNHEY and CDR2 is SVGAGI. CDR3 nucleotide sequence: TGTGCCACCACGGGCCTTCGGCAGGGGCAGCCCCAGCATTTT. It encodes CATTGLRQGQPQHF.

This clonotype was seen at least ten times. CDR3 residues: CASSSQRGYEQYF. CDR3 coding DNA: TGTGCCAGCAGCTCTCAGCGGGGCTACGAGCAGTACTTC. The genes are TRBV13 and TRBJ2-7, with 7 positions matching TRBD2. The V gene's germline CDR1 is PRHDT and CDR2 FYEKMQ (reference sequence). The trim removed 4 bases at V and 3 bases at J, leaving 3 bases unmatched. The CDR3 extends over 13 amino acids.

This clonotype was counted ten times or more. The rearrangement links TRBV15 to TRBJ2-5, with D perhaps TRBD2 (5 bases). V lost 3 bases and J 2 bases, leaving 16 bases between the germline ends. This CDR3 is 16 amino acids long. The germline V gene has CDR1 LNHNV and CDR2 YYDKDF (reference sequence). The DNA of the CDR3 is TGTGCCACCAGCAGGTCCGCGGGTAGGGCTCAAGAGACCCAGTACTTC. Encoded protein: CATSRSAGRAQETQYF. The full variable domain, rest sourced from reference TRBV15 and TRBJ2-5, is DAMVIQNPRYQVTQFGKPVTLSCSQTLNHNVMYWYQQKSSQAPKLLFHYYDKDFNNEADTPDNFQSRRPNTSFCFLDIRSPGLGDTAMYLCATSRSAGRAQETQYFGPGTRLLVL.

This clonotype was detected many times. DNA of the CDR3: TGTGCCAGCAGTGTGACAGCTAAGGGGAGGTCCAAAAACATTCAGTACTTC. It specifies CASSVTAKGRSKNIQYF. The chain joins TRBV28 to TRBJ2-4, with D possibly TRBD2 on 6 matching bases. The germline V gene encodes CDR1 MDHEN and CDR2 SYDVKM. There are 17 residues in the CDR3. V gave up 5 bases and J gave up 2 bases, with 19 bases separating them.